A single sample is the source of the 28 T cell receptor beta chains below, sequenced in a study of T cells after yellow fever vaccination. TCRdb processed the 5' RACE reads anew with MiXCR; each CDR3 protein has one entry. The sample carries some 320,000 distinct CDR3 sequences, roughly 10% recorded once. The sequencing used CD4+ T cells sorted from PBMCs, collected 45 days after the yellow fever booster vaccination. The receptors come from a man aged 18 to 30 who received the YFV17D yellow fever vaccine.

This sequence joins TRBV5-4 and TRBJ2-7; 7 nucleotides match TRBD2. Per the germline V gene, CDR1 is SGHNT and CDR2 is YYREEE (reference sequence). The CDR3 sequence is 15 residues long. With 4 bases clipped from V and 1 base from J, the junction kept 8 bases outside the gene matches. CDR3 DNA sequence: TGTGCCAGCAGCCCCGGGCGGGGGACTTCCTACGAGCAGTACGTC. It encodes CASSPGRGTSYEQYV.

This clonotype was picked up many times. As DNA, the CDR3 is TGTGCCAGCAGTTCTGTCGGGGAGCTGTTTTTT. It translates to CASSSVGELFF. This sequence joins TRBV28 and TRBJ2-2, with D uncertain. Germline values: CDR1 MDHEN, CDR2 SYDVKM. Trimming left V 4 bases short and J 7 bases short, with 4 bases between. This CDR3 has 11 amino acids.

This clonotype showed up just a few times. The genes are TRBV18 and TRBJ1-1, with TRBD1 as a possible D gene (6 bases). With 3 bases removed from V and 1 base from J, the gap between germline ends came to 12 bases. The CDR3 runs to 15 residues. Per the germline V gene, CDR1 is KGHSH and CDR2 is LQKENI. CDR3: CASSPEGGQNTEAFF. The CDR3, as DNA: TGTGCCAGCTCACCTGAAGGGGGGCAGAACACTGAAGCTTTCTTT.

This clonotype has a count of ten or more. The rearrangement uses TRBV4-2 and TRBJ2-5; 8 nucleotides match TRBD1. Trimming took 0 bases from V and 9 from J; bases not matched to a gene: 9. Germline V lookup: CDR1 LGHNA, CDR2 YNFKEQ. CDR3 size: 15 residues. The CDR3 DNA follows: TGTGCCAGCAGCCAAGATCGAGACAGGGGCAGGGCCCAGTACTTC. Its protein product is CASSQDRDRGRAQYF.

The rearrangement joins TRBV19 to TRBJ2-5; D gene uncertain. CDR3 size: 14 residues. In germline, CDR1 is LNHDA, CDR2 SQIVND (reference sequence). V dropped 7 bases and J dropped 2 bases, with 14 bases sitting between them. This chain's CDR3 is CASTPRADQETQYF. CDR3 nucleotide sequence: TGTGCCAGTACCCCCCGGGCTGATCAAGAGACCCAGTACTTC.

This clonotype was recorded at least ten times. V gene TRBV28 combines with J gene TRBJ2-7; D is perhaps TRBD1 (6 bases). Germline CDR1 MDHEN, CDR2 SYDVKM. V was pared by 6 bases and J by 4 bases, with 10 bases between. This CDR3 spans 12 amino acids. CDR3 in amino acids: CASSLTGYEQYV. Written as DNA, the CDR3 is TGTGCCAGCAGCCTCACAGGGTACGAGCAGTACGTC.

The V gene is TRBV7-3, the J gene TRBJ2-1, with D maybe TRBD2 (6 bases). Trimming cost V 4 bases and J 8 bases, with 15 bases left between them. Germline values: CDR1 SGHTA, CDR2 FQGTGA. There are 14 residues in the CDR3. The CDR3 coding sequence is TGTGCCAGCAGCTCGGCGGGGACCTCTCATGAGCAGTTCTTC. The encoded protein is CASSSAGTSHEQFF.

The V and J genes are TRBV5-1 and TRBJ1-1; D might be TRBD1 (5 bases). The germline V gene has CDR1 SGHRS and CDR2 YFSETQ. The CDR3 is 14 amino acids. V lost 1 base to trimming and J lost 4 bases, with 11 bases between them. CDR3 coding DNA: TGCGCCAGCAGCTTGCTGGGGGACGGCACTGAAGCTTTCTTT. It translates to CASSLLGDGTEAFF. Combining the CDR3 with reference TRBV5-1 and TRBJ1-1 gives the whole variable domain KAGVTQTPRYLIKTRGQQVTLSCSPISGHRSVSWYQQTPGQGLQFLFEYFSETQRNKGNFPGRFSGRQFSNSRSEMNVSTLELGDSALYLCASSLLGDGTEAFFGQGTRLTVV.

The gene calls are TRBV12-3 or TRBV12-4 and TRBJ1-4; tentative D call: TRBD1 (5 bases). The CDR3 sequence is 16 residues long. Trimming left V 3 bases short and J 0 bases short, with 11 bases between. CDR3 sequence (DNA): TGTGCCAGCAGTTTGGGCAGGGCTCCAACTAATGAAAAACTGTTTTTT. Its protein is CASSLGRAPTNEKLFF.

The sample holds a few counts of this clonotype. The chain couples TRBV10-3 to TRBJ1-3, with D maybe TRBD1 (5 bases). The CDR3 sequence is 13 residues long. Trimming cost V 10 bases and J 7 bases, with 17 bases left between them. Germline CDR1 ENHRY, CDR2 SYGVKD. CDR3 in DNA: TGTGCCACCTCCTCGGACCCAGGGAACACCATATATTTT. Translation gives CATSSDPGNTIYF.

The chain has TRBV4-1 and TRBJ1-2; TRBD1 matches 7 bases. After removal of 1 base from V and 1 base from J, the junction contained 9 bases not matched to a gene. The CDR3 loop spans 17 amino acids. Germline CDR1 reads MGHRA; CDR2 reads YSYEKL. The CDR3 nucleotides are TGCGCCAGCAGCCAAGCGGCTCGGGACAGTGTTAACTATGGCTACACCTTC. Translated: CASSQAARDSVNYGYTF.

This chain links TRBV10-3 with TRBJ2-2, with D perhaps matching TRBD1 (6 bases). The V end was cut by 8 bases, the J end by 6 bases, with 16 bases between. The CDR3 contains 14 residues. Germline lookup yields CDR1 ENHRY and CDR2 SYGVKD. The CDR3 loop is CAIGRGKSSGELFF. The CDR3, as DNA: TGTGCCATCGGTAGGGGGAAGTCCTCCGGGGAGCTGTTTTTT.

This clonotype was seen only a few times. V is TRBV7-9 and J is TRBJ2-6; no definite D call. V was cut by 3 bases and J by 3 bases, with 6 bases left in between. The CDR3 has 14 residues. Germline CDR1 and CDR2: SEHNR and FQNEAQ (reference sequence). CDR3 protein: CASSFSFGANVLTF. Written as DNA, the CDR3 is TGTGCCAGCAGCTTTTCGTTTGGGGCCAACGTCCTGACTTTC.

The rearrangement links TRBV6-5 to TRBJ2-7, with D possibly being TRBD1 (6 bases). Germline assignment: CDR1 MNHEY and CDR2 SVGAGI. The CDR3 spans 15 residues. Trimming shortened V by 4 bases and J by 3 bases, and 16 bases separated the two germline ends. CDR3 bases: TGTGCCAGCAGTTTTTACAGGGCCTTTGACTACGAGCAGTACTTC. Its protein is CASSFYRAFDYEQYF.

The V gene is TRBV11-2, the J gene TRBJ2-7, with a tentative D call TRBD1 (6 bases). CDR3 length: 12 residues. V gave up 4 bases and J gave up 6 bases, with 10 bases separating them. Germline CDR1 SGHAT, CDR2 FQNNGV. The CDR3 DNA follows: TGTGCCAGCAGCTCCCAGGGGATCGAGCAGTACGTC. It is translated as CASSSQGIEQYV.

This chain connects TRBV2 to TRBJ2-6; D is unclear. In germline, CDR1 is SNHLY, CDR2 FYNNEI. CDR3 length: 14 residues. The ends were cut back, 2 bases at V and 2 bases at J, with 4 bases in the middle. The CDR3 region is CASSEFPGANVLTF. The CDR3 DNA is TGTGCCAGCAGTGAATTTCCTGGGGCCAACGTCCTGACTTTC.

In its sample, this clonotype was seen a few times. The chain uses TRBV20-1 and TRBJ2-6; D gene unclear. V lost 3 bases to trimming and J lost 0 bases, with 6 bases between them. Germline CDR1 is DFQATT and CDR2 is SNEGSKA (reference sequence). This CDR3 region has 14 residues. The CDR3 bases are TGCAGTGCTAGCAGGTTCTCTGGGGCCAACGTCCTGACTTTC. Amino acid sequence: CSASRFSGANVLTF.

This clonotype turned up a few times. The rearrangement links TRBV2 to TRBJ2-7; 7 nucleotides agree with TRBD1. The CDR3 consists of 14 residues. Germline V gene data show CDR1 as SNHLY and CDR2 as FYNNEI. Germline trimming cut 7 bases from V and 2 bases from J; bases unmatched to any gene: 8. DNA of the CDR3: TGTGCCAGCAAGAAGACAGGGCCTACCTACGAGCAGTACTTC. Translating gives CASKKTGPTYEQYF.

This clonotype has at least ten counts. The chain recombines TRBV12-3 or TRBV12-4 with TRBJ2-3; D is unclear. This CDR3 has 11 amino acids. V was clipped by 6 bases and J by 1 base, with 2 bases between them. In DNA, the CDR3 is TGTGCCAGCAGCCGCACAGATACGCAGTATTTT. This sequence encodes CASSRTDTQYF.

The sample holds many counts of this clonotype. The chain links TRBV5-1 to TRBJ2-1, with TRBD1 identical over 9 bases. This CDR3 has 15 residues. Germline V lookup: CDR1 SGHRS, CDR2 YFSETQ. The V and J ends lost 5 bases and 5 bases, in that order; junction bases with no gene match: 8. The CDR3: CASSRWTGANNEQFF. For the CDR3, the DNA is TGCGCCAGCAGTCGGTGGACAGGGGCGAACAATGAGCAGTTCTTC.

This clonotype was seen more than once but under ten times. The chain carries TRBV5-1 and TRBJ1-5; possibly TRBD1 for D (6 bases). The CDR3 is made up of 16 amino acids. The V gene's germline CDR1 is SGHRS and CDR2 YFSETQ. V was clipped by 3 bases and J by 0 bases, with 13 bases between them. CDR3 region: CASSWGAGDSNQPQHF. The DNA of the CDR3 is TGCGCCAGCAGCTGGGGGGCCGGGGATAGCAATCAGCCCCAGCATTTT. Full variable domain (rest looked up from reference TRBV5-1 and TRBJ1-5): KAGVTQTPRYLIKTRGQQVTLSCSPISGHRSVSWYQQTPGQGLQFLFEYFSETQRNKGNFPGRFSGRQFSNSRSEMNVSTLELGDSALYLCASSWGAGDSNQPQHFGDGTRLSIL.

This chain connects TRBV7-8 to TRBJ1-5; TRBD1 aligns across 8 bases. V was pared by 6 bases and J by 4 bases, with 2 bases of the junction left unmatched. From germline, CDR1 is SGHVS and CDR2 FQNEAQ. The CDR3 has 13 amino acids. The DNA for the CDR3 is TGTGCCAGCAGACAGGGGGGAAATCAGCCCCAGCATTTT. Translation gives CASRQGGNQPQHF.

This clonotype came up a few times. The chain recombines TRBV4-3 with TRBJ1-2, with 7 positions matching TRBD1. The CDR3 is 15 amino acids. Germline V gene sequence: CDR1 LGHNA, CDR2 YSLEER. V was pared by 1 base and J by 4 bases, with 6 bases of the junction left unmatched. The DNA of the CDR3 is TGCGCCAGCAGCCAAGTCGGGGCAGGGGGCTATGGCTACACCTTC. Its protein is CASSQVGAGGYGYTF.

This clonotype was seen a few times. This chain uses TRBV7-3 with TRBJ2-2; tentatively, D is TRBD2 (7 bases). V lost 5 bases to trimming and J lost 4 bases, with 17 bases between them. Germline CDR1 is SGHTA and CDR2 is FQGTGA. This CDR3 comprises 16 residues. CDR3 nucleotide sequence: TGTGCCAGCAGCCCTGGGGGGGGCGCGAGCACCGGGGAGCTGTTTTTT. Its protein is CASSPGGGASTGELFF.

This clonotype was seen a handful of times. The chain is built from TRBV18 and TRBJ1-5; D gene uncertain. V dropped 0 bases and J dropped 2 bases, with 2 bases sitting between them. CDR1 is KGHSH and CDR2 is LQKENI in the germline V gene. The CDR3 contains 13 residues. The CDR3 DNA sequence: TGTGCCAGCTCACCACCAGGCAATCAGCCCCAGCATTTT. Amino acid sequence: CASSPPGNQPQHF.

A few counts support this clonotype. The chain uses TRBV18 and TRBJ1-2; D is unresolved. The V end lost 3 bases, the J end lost 6 bases, and 8 bases lay between the germline ends. The CDR3 consists of 12 residues. Germline V gene lookup returns CDR1 KGHSH and CDR2 LQKENI. The CDR3, as DNA: TGTGCCAGCTCACCGGAAGGGAATGGCTACACCTTC. Protein product: CASSPEGNGYTF.

Many counts were recorded for this clonotype. This chain connects TRBV4-1 to TRBJ2-5; TRBD2 might be the D (5 bases). Germline lookup yields CDR1 MGHRA and CDR2 YSYEKL. V dropped 4 bases and J dropped 5 bases, with 17 bases sitting between them. This CDR3 contains 15 residues. This CDR3 reads CASSRGGFGGETQYF. CDR3 nucleotides: TGCGCCAGCAGCCGTGGAGGTTTTGGCGGGGAGACCCAGTACTTC.

This clonotype turned up a few times. This chain joins TRBV15 and TRBJ2-5; D is undetermined. From germline, CDR1 is LNHNV and CDR2 YYDKDF (reference sequence). V dropped 0 bases and J dropped 5 bases, with 7 bases sitting between them. CDR3 length: 13 amino acids. CDR3 bases: TGTGCCACCAGCAGAGACGAATCGGAGACCCAGTACTTC. This translates into CATSRDESETQYF.